This T cell receptor beta chain emerged from a study of T cell repertoires in cytomegalovirus infection. Study-wide background: Public TCR beta signatures marked donors with CMV infection and the matching HLA.

Study conclusions and caveats: Dominant in the ex vivo response were TCR beta clonotypes restricted by HLA-C and specific for CMV. Carriers of CMV and the relevant HLA type were discriminated by public TCR beta frequency.

MiXCR was run by TCRdb on the reads, yielding one entry per CDR3 protein. Of 200,000 to 300,000 distinct CDR3 sequences detected, approximately 9% appear once; the ten largest clones hold approximately 15%. This clonotype was detected only a few times. Its cognate antigen is unknown. The specimen sequenced was PBMCs. The TCR was taken from a human donor in good health (CMV status not recorded). Some clones in this sample may be carry-over from other donors' samples.

The CDR3 region is CASSFDGQGGTEAFF. The CDR3 DNA sequence: TGTGCCAGCAGCTTCGACGGACAGGGGGGCACTGAAGCTTTCTTT. V gene TRBV7-4 combines with J gene TRBJ1-1; TRBD1 agrees at 10 bases. The CDR3 consists of 15 residues. V was clipped by 3 bases and J by 4 bases; unmatched bases: 5. Germline V gene data show CDR1 as SGHVT and CDR2 as SQSDAQ.